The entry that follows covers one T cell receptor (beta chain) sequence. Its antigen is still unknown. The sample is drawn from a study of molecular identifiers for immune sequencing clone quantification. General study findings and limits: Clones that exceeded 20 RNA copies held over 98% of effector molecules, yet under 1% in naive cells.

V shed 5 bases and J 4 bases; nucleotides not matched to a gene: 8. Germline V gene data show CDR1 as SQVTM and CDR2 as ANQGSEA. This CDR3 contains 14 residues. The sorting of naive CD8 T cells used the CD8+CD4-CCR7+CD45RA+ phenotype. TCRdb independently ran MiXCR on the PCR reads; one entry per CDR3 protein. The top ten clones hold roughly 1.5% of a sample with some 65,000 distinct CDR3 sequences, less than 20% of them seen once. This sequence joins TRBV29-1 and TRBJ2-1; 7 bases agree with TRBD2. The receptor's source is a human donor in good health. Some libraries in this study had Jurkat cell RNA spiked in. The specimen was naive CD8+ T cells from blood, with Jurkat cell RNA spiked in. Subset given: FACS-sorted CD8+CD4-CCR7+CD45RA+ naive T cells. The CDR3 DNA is TGCAGCGTTTTGGGGGGGAGCGGATACAATGAGCAGTTCTTC. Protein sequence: CSVLGGSGYNEQFF.